This passage covers 12 T cell receptor beta chains from one sample sequenced in a study of blood T cell repertoires in COVID-19. This table comes from immunoSEQ multiplex PCR, and its TCRdb copy is limited to in-frame clones, with some not included. The profile shows about 140,000 clones, around 86% of them singletons. Sequencing input: peripheral blood. The origin of the receptors is a human donor in a cohort sampled during active COVID-19.

The V and J genes are TRBV7-9 and TRBJ1-2; 7 nucleotides line up with TRBD1. The germline CDR1 and CDR2 sequences are SEHNR and FQNEAQ (reference sequence). The CDR3 contains 13 residues. V shed 1 base, J shed 7 bases, and the junction held 3 bases outside the gene matches. This CDR3 reads CASSLDRGSGYTF. The CDR3 bases are TGTGCCAGCAGCTTAGACAGGGGTTCTGGCTACACCTTC.

This CDR3 reads CASSLNPTGGGYNEQFF. The CDR3 region has the DNA TGTGCCAGCAGTTTAAACCCAACAGGGGGGGGCTACAATGAGCAGTTCTTC. The chain is built from TRBV27 and TRBJ2-1; a possible D gene is TRBD1 (8 bases). The CDR3 is 17 residues long. Per the germline V gene, CDR1 is MNHEY and CDR2 is SMNVEV (reference sequence). V lost 2 bases and J 3 bases, leaving 17 bases between the germline ends.

The sample holds one count of this clone. The gene calls are TRBV29-1 and TRBJ2-1; 14 nucleotides match TRBD2. The V gene end was trimmed by 1 base and the J gene end by 7 bases; junction bases not matched to a gene: 3. Germline V lookup: CDR1 SQVTM, CDR2 ANQGSEA. The CDR3 contains 15 residues. The CDR3 bases are TGCAGCGTTGAAGGGACTAGCGGGGGGATTAATGAGCAGTTCTTC. It specifies CSVEGTSGGINEQFF.

This rearrangement joins TRBV5-4 to TRBJ1-4; 8 bases fit TRBD1. The CDR3 is made up of 13 amino acids. Germline V gives CDR1 SGHNT, CDR2 YYREEE (reference sequence). J was trimmed by 8 bases and V by 4 bases; bases with no gene match: 4. CDR3 sequence (DNA): TGTGCCAGCAGCCCACAGGGGGGAGAAAAACTGTTTTTT. Translating gives CASSPQGGEKLFF. The whole variable domain, filled in from reference TRBV5-4 and TRBJ1-4, reads ETGVTQSPTHLIKTRGQQVTLRCSSQSGHNTVSWYQQALGQGPQFIFQYYREEENGRGNFPPRFSGLQFPNYSSELNVNALELDDSALYLCASSPQGGEKLFFGSGTQLSVL.

The chain combines TRBV5-8 with TRBJ2-3, with 13 nucleotides matching TRBD2. This CDR3 comprises 16 residues. Germline-derived CDR1 and CDR2 are SGHTS and YDEGEE. V shed 5 bases and J 3 bases; nucleotides not matched to a gene: 6. Here the CDR3 reads CASSTGLAGVTDTQYF. In DNA, the CDR3 is TGTGCCAGCAGTACCGGACTAGCGGGGGTTACAGATACGCAGTATTTT.

The CDR3 DNA is TGTGCCAGCAGTGATGACAGAAGGTACAATGAGCAGTTCTTC. Translated, it gives CASSDDRRYNEQFF. V usage is TRBV6-1 and J usage is TRBJ2-1; tentative D call: TRBD1 (5 bases). The germline CDR1 and CDR2 sequences are MNHNS and SASEGT. The length of the CDR3 is 14 residues. The V gene lost 3 bases and the J gene lost 4 bases, with 10 bases spanning the gap.

The rearrangement uses TRBV3-1 (or the pseudogene TRBV3-2) and TRBJ2-3; a weak D match, TRBD2 (5 bases). This CDR3 has 16 residues. Per germline, CDR1 LGHDT and CDR2 YNNKEL (reference sequence). Trimming shortened V by 1 base and J by 2 bases, and 13 bases separated the two germline ends. For the CDR3, the DNA is TGTGCCAGCAGCCAAGTCGTTAGCGCCTACACAGATACGCAGTATTTT. This encodes CASSQVVSAYTDTQYF.

This clone was picked up one time. This chain links TRBV21-1 with TRBJ2-7; no DNA check was done on the table's D call, TRBD1. TRBV21-1 is shown as a pseudogene. CDR3 size: 12 residues. The CDR3 protein is CASNTDSYEQYF. For the CDR3, the DNA is TGTGCCAGCAACACGGACAGCTACGAGCAGTACTTC.

As for this clone: The same CDR3 is also encoded by other DNA sequences in this sample. The chain combines TRBV6-5 with TRBJ1-1; D unresolved. Germline-derived CDR1 and CDR2 are MNHEY and SVGAGI. CDR3 length: 13 residues. V lost 5 bases and J lost 0, with 7 bases in between. CDR3 sequence: CASSLQVNTEAFF. CDR3 nucleotides: TGTGCCAGCAGTCTCCAGGTGAACACTGAAGCTTTCTTT.

The rearrangement joins TRBV11-3 to TRBJ1-5; TRBD1 aligns across 7 bases. Germline V lookup: CDR1 SGHNT, CDR2 YENEEA. The CDR3 contains 16 residues. The junction had 18 bases not matched to a gene; V was cut back by 5 bases and J by 11 bases. CDR3 sequence: CASSRGTVDHRLAQHF. The DNA for the CDR3 is TGTGCCAGCAGCCGCGGGACAGTCGACCATCGGTTGGCCCAGCATTTT.

The chain links TRBV19 to TRBJ2-1, with D perhaps TRBD2 (6 bases). From germline, CDR1 is LNHDA and CDR2 SQIVND (reference sequence). With 9 bases removed from V and 8 bases from J, the gap between germline ends came to 23 bases. The CDR3 totals 15 residues. In nucleotides, the CDR3 is TGTGCCAGCGGGGACTCCTCCAGGTCTTACGATGAGCAGTTCTTC. As protein: CASGDSSRSYDEQFF.

This clone has more than one count but fewer than ten. The rearrangement uses TRBV6-6 and TRBJ2-1, with TRBD1 identical over 8 bases. Germline values: CDR1 MNHNY, CDR2 SVGAGI (reference sequence). With 5 bases clipped from V and 6 bases from J, the junction kept 9 bases outside the gene matches. This CDR3 comprises 15 residues. Here the CDR3 reads CASSTNRGEGNEQFF. The CDR3 DNA is TGTGCCAGCAGTACCAACAGGGGGGAAGGCAATGAGCAGTTCTTC.